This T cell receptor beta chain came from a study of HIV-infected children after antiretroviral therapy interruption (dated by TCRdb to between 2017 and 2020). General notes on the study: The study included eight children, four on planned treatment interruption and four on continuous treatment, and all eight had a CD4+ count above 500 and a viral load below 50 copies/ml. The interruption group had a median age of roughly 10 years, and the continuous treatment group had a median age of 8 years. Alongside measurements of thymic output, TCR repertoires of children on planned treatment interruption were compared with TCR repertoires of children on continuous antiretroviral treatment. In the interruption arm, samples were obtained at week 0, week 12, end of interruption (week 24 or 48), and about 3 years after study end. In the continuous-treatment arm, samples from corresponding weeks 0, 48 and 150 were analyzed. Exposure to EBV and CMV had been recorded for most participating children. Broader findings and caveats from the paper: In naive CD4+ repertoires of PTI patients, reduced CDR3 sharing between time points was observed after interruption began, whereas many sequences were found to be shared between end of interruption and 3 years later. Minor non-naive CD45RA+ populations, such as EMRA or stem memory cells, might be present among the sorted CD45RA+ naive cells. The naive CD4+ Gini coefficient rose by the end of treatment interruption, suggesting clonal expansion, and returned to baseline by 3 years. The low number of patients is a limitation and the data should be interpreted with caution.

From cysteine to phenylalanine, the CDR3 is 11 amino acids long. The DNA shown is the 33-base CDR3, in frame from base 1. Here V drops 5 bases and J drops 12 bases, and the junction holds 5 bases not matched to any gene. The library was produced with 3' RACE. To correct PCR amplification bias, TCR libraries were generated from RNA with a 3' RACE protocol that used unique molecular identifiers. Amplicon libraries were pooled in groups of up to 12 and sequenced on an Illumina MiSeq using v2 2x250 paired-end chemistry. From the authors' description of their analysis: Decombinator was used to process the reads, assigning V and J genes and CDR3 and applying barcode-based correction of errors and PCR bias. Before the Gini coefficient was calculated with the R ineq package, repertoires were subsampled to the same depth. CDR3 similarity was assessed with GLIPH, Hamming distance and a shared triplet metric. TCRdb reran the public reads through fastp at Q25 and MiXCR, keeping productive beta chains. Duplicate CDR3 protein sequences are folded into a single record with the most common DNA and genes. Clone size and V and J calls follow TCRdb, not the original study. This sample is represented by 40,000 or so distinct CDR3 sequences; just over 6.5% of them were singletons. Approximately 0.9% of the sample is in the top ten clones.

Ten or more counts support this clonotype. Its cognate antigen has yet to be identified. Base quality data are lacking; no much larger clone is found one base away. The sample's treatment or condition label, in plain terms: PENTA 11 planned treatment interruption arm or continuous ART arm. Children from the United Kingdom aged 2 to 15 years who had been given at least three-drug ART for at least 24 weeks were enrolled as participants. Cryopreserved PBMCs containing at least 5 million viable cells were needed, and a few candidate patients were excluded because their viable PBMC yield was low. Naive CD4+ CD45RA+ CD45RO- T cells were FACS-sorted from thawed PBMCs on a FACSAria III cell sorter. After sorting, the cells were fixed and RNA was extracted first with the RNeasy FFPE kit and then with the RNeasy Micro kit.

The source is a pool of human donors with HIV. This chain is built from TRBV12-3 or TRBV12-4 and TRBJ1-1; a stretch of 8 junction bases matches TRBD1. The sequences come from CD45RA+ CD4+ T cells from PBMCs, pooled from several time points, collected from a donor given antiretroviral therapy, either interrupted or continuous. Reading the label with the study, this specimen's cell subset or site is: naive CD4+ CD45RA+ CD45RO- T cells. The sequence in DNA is TGTGCCAGCAGTCGGACAGGGCCCTCTTTCTTT. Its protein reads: CASSRTGPSFF.